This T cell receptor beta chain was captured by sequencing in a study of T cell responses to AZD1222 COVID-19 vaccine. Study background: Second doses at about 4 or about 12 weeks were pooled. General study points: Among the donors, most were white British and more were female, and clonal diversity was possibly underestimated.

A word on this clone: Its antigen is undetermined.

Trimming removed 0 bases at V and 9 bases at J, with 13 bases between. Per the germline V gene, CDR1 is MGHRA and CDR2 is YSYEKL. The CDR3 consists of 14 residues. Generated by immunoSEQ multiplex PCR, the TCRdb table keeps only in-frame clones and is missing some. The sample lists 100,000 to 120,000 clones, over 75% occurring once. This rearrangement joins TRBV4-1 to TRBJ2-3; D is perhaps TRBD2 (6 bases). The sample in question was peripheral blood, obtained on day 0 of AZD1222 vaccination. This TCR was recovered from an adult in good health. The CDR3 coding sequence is TGCGCCAGCAGCCAAGATGGGAGGCGGGCCACGCAGTATTTT. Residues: CASSQDGRRATQYF.